This T cell receptor (beta chain) is from a study of blood T cells in healthy people across ages. This CDR3 comprises 12 residues. Sample-barcoded 5' priming and a J-beta primer mix drove a second PCR of roughly 6 to 12 cycles. TCRdb redid the calling of the 5' RACE reads with MiXCR, one entry per CDR3 protein. The sample lists about 1,400,000 distinct CDR3 sequences; 35% to 45% were seen once. This chain links TRBV12-3 or TRBV12-4 with TRBJ2-4, with 8 bases identical to TRBD1. The end of the DNA fits TRBJ2-7 better, so the J call may be wrong. The receptor's source is a woman aged 18 to 35 in good health. Material: blood. As DNA, the CDR3 is TGTGCCAGCACCCGGACAGGGCGCGAGCAGTACTTC. Its protein product is CASTRTGREQYF.